This T cell receptor beta chain originates from a study of T cells in Graves' hyperthyroidism and ophthalmopathy. Template material for amplifying TCR beta CDR3 regions consisted of RNA transcripts. The HTBI primer set was used in a first-round RT-PCR of the TCR CDR3. TCRdb recomputed calls from the multiplex PCR reads with MiXCR, one row per CDR3 protein. The table records some 650,000 distinct CDR3 sequences, approximately 15% of them present only once. Clinical symptoms, serum thyroxine, TRAb, thyroid ultrasound and orbital computed tomography established diagnosis. This CDR3 has 16 amino acids. The J segment lost 8 bases and the V segment lost 3 bases, leaving 11 bases of the junction unmatched. Germline CDR1 and CDR2: KGHSH and LQKENI. There are many counts of this clonotype.

The sequenced material came from blood. The source is a woman aged 40 to 55 with Graves' ophthalmopathy. V gene TRBV18 combines with J gene TRBJ2-1, with 9 bases aligning to TRBD2. CDR3 DNA sequence: TGTGCCAGCTCACCGACGGCTAGCGGGAACGTCGATGAGCAGTTCTTC. Protein sequence: CASSPTASGNVDEQFF.